In its sample, the clone carrying this T cell receptor beta chain was seen many times. No antigen is known for it. Amplified TCR beta CDR3 regions derived from RNA transcripts. The HTBI primer set was used in a first-round RT-PCR of the TCR CDR3. TCRdb used MiXCR to reprocess the multiplex PCR reads, holding one entry per CDR3 protein. The sample yields under 650,000 distinct CDR3 sequences, 15% to 20% seen once. These data come from a study of T cells in Graves' hyperthyroidism and ophthalmopathy. On the study more broadly: Peripheral blood collection took place at initial diagnosis, before any treatment. Overall study results and limits: Ophthalmopathy, as predicted by the model, came a median roughly 6.3 months after the prediction.

The CDR3 is made up of 17 amino acids. With 7 bases clipped from V and 3 bases from J, the junction kept 15 bases outside the gene matches. Germline V gene sequence: CDR1 SGHTA, CDR2 FQGNSA. The source is a woman in her twenties or thirties with Graves' hyperthyroidism. The chain employs TRBV7-2 and TRBJ2-1; 7 bases are a match to TRBD1. Material: blood. CDR3 sequence reads: CASTPSLLTGSYNEQFF. The CDR3, as DNA: TGTGCCAGCACCCCGTCCTTATTGACAGGGAGCTACAATGAGCAGTTCTTC.